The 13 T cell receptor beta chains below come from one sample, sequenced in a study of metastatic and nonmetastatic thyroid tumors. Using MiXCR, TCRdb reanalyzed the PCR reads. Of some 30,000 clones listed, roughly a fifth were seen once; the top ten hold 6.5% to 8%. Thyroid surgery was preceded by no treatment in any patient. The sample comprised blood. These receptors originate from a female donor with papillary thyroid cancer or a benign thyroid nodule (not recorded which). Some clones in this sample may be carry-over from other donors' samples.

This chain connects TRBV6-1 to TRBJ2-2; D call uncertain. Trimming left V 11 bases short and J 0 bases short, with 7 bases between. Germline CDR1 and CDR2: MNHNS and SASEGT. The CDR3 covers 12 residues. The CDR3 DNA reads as TGTGCCGTCGTGTCGAACACCGGGGAGCTGTTTTTT. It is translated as CAVVSNTGELFF.

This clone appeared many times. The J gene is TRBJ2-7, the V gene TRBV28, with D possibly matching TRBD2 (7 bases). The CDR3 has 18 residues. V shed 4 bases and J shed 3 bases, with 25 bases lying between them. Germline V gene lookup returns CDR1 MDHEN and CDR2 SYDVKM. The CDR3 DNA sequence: TGTGCCAGCAGTTCTTATTCCTCCCGGGGGGCGAGTCTCTACGAGCAGTACTTC. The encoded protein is CASSSYSSRGASLYEQYF.

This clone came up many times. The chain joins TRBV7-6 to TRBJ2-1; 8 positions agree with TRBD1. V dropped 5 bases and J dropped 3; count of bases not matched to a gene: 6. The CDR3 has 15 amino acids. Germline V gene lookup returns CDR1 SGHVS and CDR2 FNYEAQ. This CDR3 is CASSPGGSGYNEQFF. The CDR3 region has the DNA TGTGCCAGCAGCCCAGGGGGCAGCGGCTACAATGAGCAGTTCTTC.

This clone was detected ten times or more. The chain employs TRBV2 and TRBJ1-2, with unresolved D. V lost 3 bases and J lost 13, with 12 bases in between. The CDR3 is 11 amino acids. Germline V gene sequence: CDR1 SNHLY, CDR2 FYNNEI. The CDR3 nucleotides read TGTGCCAGCAGTGAGGAAGGGTTGGGCACCTTC. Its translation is CASSEEGLGTF.

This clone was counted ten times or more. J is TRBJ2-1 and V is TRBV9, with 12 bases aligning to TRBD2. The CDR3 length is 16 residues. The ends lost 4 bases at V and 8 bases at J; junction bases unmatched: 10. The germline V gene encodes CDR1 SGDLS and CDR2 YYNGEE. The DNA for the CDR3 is TGTGCCAGCAGCCCTCGGACTAGCGGGGTTCCGGATGAGCAGTTCTTC. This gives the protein CASSPRTSGVPDEQFF.

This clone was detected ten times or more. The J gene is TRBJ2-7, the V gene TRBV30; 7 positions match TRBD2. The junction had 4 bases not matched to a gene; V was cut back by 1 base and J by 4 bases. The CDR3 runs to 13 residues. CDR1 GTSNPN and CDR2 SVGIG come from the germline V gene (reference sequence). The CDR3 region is CAWSGTSPYEQYF. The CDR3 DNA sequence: TGTGCCTGGAGTGGGACTAGTCCTTACGAGCAGTACTTC.

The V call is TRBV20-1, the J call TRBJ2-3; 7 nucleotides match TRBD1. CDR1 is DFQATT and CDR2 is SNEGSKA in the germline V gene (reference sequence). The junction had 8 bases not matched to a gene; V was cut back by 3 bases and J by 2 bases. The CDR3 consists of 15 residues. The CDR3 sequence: CSASPRGKNTDTQYF. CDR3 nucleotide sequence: TGCAGTGCTAGCCCCAGGGGGAAGAACACAGATACGCAGTATTTT.

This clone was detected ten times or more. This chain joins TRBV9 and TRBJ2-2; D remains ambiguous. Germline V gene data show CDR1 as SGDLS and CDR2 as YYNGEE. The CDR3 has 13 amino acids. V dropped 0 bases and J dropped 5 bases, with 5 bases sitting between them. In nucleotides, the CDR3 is TGTGCCAGCAGCGTAGTAGAAACCGGGGAGCTGTTTTTT. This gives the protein CASSVVETGELFF.

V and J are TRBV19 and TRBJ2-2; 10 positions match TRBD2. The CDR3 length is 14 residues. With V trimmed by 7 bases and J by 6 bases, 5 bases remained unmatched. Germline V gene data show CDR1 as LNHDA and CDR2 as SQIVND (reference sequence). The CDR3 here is CASKLAGEAGELFF. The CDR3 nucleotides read TGTGCCAGTAAGCTAGCGGGAGAGGCCGGGGAGCTGTTTTTT.

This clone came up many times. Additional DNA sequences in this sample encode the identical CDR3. This CDR3 reads CASSLGASGGSTQYF. CDR3 nucleotide sequence: TGTGCCAGCAGCTTAGGGGCTAGCGGGGGGAGCACACAGTATTTT. This chain uses TRBV11-3 with TRBJ2-3; 11 nucleotides agree with TRBD2. V was clipped by 1 base and J by 12 bases; unmatched bases: 9. Germline V gene sequence: CDR1 SGHNT, CDR2 YENEEA. The CDR3 has 15 residues.

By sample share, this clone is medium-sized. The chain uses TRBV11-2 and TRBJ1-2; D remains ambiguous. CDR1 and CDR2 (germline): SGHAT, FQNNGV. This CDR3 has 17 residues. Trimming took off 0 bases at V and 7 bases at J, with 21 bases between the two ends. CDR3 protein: CASSLDPQTPGSRGYTF. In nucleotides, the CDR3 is TGTGCCAGCAGCTTAGACCCCCAAACCCCGGGGTCTCGTGGCTACACCTTC.

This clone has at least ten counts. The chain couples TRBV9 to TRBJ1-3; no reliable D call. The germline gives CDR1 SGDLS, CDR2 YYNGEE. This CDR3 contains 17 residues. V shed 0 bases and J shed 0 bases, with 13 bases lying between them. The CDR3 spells CASSVAPVSSSGNTIYF. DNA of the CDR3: TGTGCCAGCAGCGTAGCCCCCGTTTCTAGCTCTGGAAACACCATATATTTT.

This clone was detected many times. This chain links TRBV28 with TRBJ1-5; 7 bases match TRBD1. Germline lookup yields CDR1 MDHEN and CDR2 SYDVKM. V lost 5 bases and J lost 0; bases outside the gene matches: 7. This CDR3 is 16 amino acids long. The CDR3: CASSLRQGNSNQPQHF. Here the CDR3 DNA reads TGTGCCAGCAGTCTACGACAGGGCAATAGCAATCAGCCCCAGCATTTT.